Following are 9 T cell receptor beta chains from one sample sequenced in a study of CD8 T cells in Susac syndrome. Reverse transcription of roughly 0.45 to 1 ug RNA used random hexamers. TCRdb re-called the immunoSEQ multiplex PCR reads with MiXCR, one entry per CDR3 protein. The sample lists more than 150,000 distinct CDR3 sequences; approximately 94% were seen once. Sequencing used CD4+ T cells from PBMCs. Receptors originate from a human donor with Susac syndrome.

V and J are TRBV29-1 and TRBJ1-1; possibly TRBD1 for D (5 bases). Germline loops: CDR1 SQVTM, CDR2 ANQGSEA. With 7 bases removed from V and 8 bases from J, the gap between germline ends came to 14 bases. This CDR3 is built from 11 residues. The CDR3 DNA is TGCAGCGCCCGGGGACCCGGGGAAGCTTTCTTT. Protein sequence: CSARGPGEAFF.

CDR3 DNA sequence: TGTGCCACCAGCAGAGATTTCCCTGGACGAGGCACTGAAGCTTTCTTT. Protein: CATSRDFPGRGTEAFF. The V gene is TRBV15, the J gene TRBJ1-1; the D is unclear. V was trimmed by 0 bases and J by 4 bases, leaving 15 bases between them. The CDR3 contains 16 residues. Germline V gene sequence: CDR1 LNHNV, CDR2 YYDKDF (reference sequence). Combining the CDR3 with reference TRBV15 and TRBJ1-1 gives the whole variable domain DAMVIQNPRYQVTQFGKPVTLSCSQTLNHNVMYWYQQKSSQAPKLLFHYYDKDFNNEADTPDNFQSRRPNTSFCFLDIRSPGLGDTAMYLCATSRDFPGRGTEAFFGQGTRLTVV.

The chain joins TRBV18 to TRBJ2-2, with D possibly being TRBD2 (5 bases). The CDR3 is 16 amino acids. Looked up from germline, CDR1 is KGHSH and CDR2 is LQKENI. The ends were cut back, 3 bases at V and 5 bases at J, with 16 bases in the middle. CDR3 protein: CASSPWSGLSTGELFF. The CDR3 bases are TGTGCCAGCTCACCGTGGTCCGGACTGAGTACCGGGGAGCTGTTTTTT.

V usage is TRBV29-1 and J usage is TRBJ2-7; D call uncertain. CDR1 SQVTM and CDR2 ANQGSEA come from the germline V gene. The CDR3 length is 14 residues. Trimming pared 5 bases from V and 1 base from J, leaving 15 bases between. The CDR3 nucleotides read TGCAGCGTTCAGAAAAAAGGGCCTTCCTACGAGCAGTACTTC. This sequence encodes CSVQKKGPSYEQYF.

This chain uses TRBV9 with TRBJ1-2; perhaps TRBD1 as D (5 bases). V dropped 0 bases and J dropped 8 bases, with 17 bases sitting between them. Per the germline V gene, CDR1 is SGDLS and CDR2 is YYNGEE. The CDR3 has 15 amino acids. This CDR3 reads CASSVDVGTYGGYTF. The CDR3 DNA reads as TGTGCCAGCAGCGTAGATGTAGGGACCTATGGAGGCTACACCTTC.

This rearrangement joins TRBV30 to TRBJ2-7; TRBD2 is a possible D gene (5 bases). The CDR3 is 14 amino acids. The germline V and J ends were trimmed by 1 base and 2 bases, with 12 bases remaining between them. Germline CDR1 reads GTSNPN; CDR2 reads SVGIG (reference sequence). The CDR3 sequence is CAWSAGGSTYEQYF. CDR3 in DNA: TGTGCCTGGAGTGCAGGCGGGTCCACCTACGAGCAGTACTTC.

The rearrangement joins TRBV20-1 to TRBJ2-4; D may correspond to TRBD1 or TRBD2 (5 bases each). CDR1 is DFQATT, CDR2 SNEGSKA, per germline (reference sequence). V lost 5 bases and J lost 6, with 20 bases in between. This CDR3 spans 15 amino acids. Written as DNA, the CDR3 is TGCAGTGCTGCCCCGAGGGGCGGGTGGAGAAACATTCAGTACTTC. Protein: CSAAPRGGWRNIQYF.

J is TRBJ2-3 and V is TRBV20-1; TRBD1 matches at 8 bases. The ends lost 6 bases at V and 1 base at J; junction bases unmatched: 9. The CDR3 extends over 15 amino acids. Per germline, CDR1 DFQATT and CDR2 SNEGSKA (reference sequence). The CDR3 sequence is CSATPRGQGTDTQYF. In nucleotides, the CDR3 is TGCAGTGCAACCCCCAGGGGGCAAGGCACAGATACGCAGTATTTT.

The chain links TRBV7-3 to TRBJ1-2, with TRBD1 as a possible D gene (6 bases). Germline V gene sequence: CDR1 SGHTA, CDR2 FQGTGA. The germline V and J ends were trimmed by 5 bases and 10 bases, with 17 bases remaining between them. CDR3 length equals 13 residues. Here the CDR3 reads CASSLGGRLNYTF. For the CDR3, the DNA is TGTGCCAGCAGCCTAGGGGGGAGGTTGAACTACACCTTC.